Listed here is a single TCR beta chain. This entry comes from a study of OX40 agonist ivuxolimab in advanced cancers. Study-level background: Ivuxolimab, which patients received intravenously every 2 weeks, was dosed at 0.01 to 10 mg/kg. Mean age 60 years, range 23 to 79; about 81% male. Three patients got partial responses; one had hepatocellular carcinoma and two had cutaneous melanoma.

Germline V lookup: CDR1 MGHDK, CDR2 SYGVNS. The CDR3 totals 14 residues. The V gene end was trimmed by 5 bases and the J gene end by 3 bases; junction bases not matched to a gene: 5. Produced via immunoSEQ multiplex PCR; TCRdb's table is partial and in-frame only. The sample has 50,000 or so clones, approximately 87% seen once; the top ten hold 6.5% to 8%. The sequence was collected from an adult with an advanced solid tumor such as melanoma, head and neck, liver or kidney cancer. The source was CD4+ or CD8+ T cells sorted from blood, collected in a trial of the OX40 agonist ivuxolimab. The chain links TRBV25-1 to TRBJ1-1; 8 bases align to TRBD1. The CDR3 loop is CASSPGGAYTEAFF. The DNA of the CDR3 is TGTGCCAGCAGTCCAGGGGGCGCGTACACTGAAGCTTTCTTT.